Listed below are T cell receptor beta chains from one sample, sequenced in a study of CD8 T cells in Susac syndrome. MiXCR, run by TCRdb on the immunoSEQ multiplex PCR reads, gives a single entry per CDR3 protein. The table records about 300,000 distinct CDR3 sequences, approximately 89% of them present only once. The sample was CD8+ T cells from PBMCs. The source is a human donor with multiple sclerosis. CDR3s include the opening cysteine and the closing phenylalanine or tryptophan. The order of the fields is CDR3 length, clone size, V gene, CDR3 protein. The size entry is marked missing in some rows and otherwise reads once, few, many or a size class.

length: 16; size: -; V: TRBV12-3/TRBV12-4; CDR3: CASSLEGSEPGQPQHF
length: 13; size: -; V: TRBV4-2; CDR3: CASSQLAHYEQYF
length: 15; size: -; V: TRBV9; CDR3: CASSASGKQQETQYF
length: 12; size: -; V: TRBV7-2; CDR3: CASSPWDYGYTF
length: 11; size: -; V: TRBV12-1; CDR3: CASALGYGYTF
length: 13; size: once; V: TRBV24-1; CDR3: CVTTDGIQETQYF
length: 13; size: -; V: TRBV12-5; CDR3: CASGPSGTGELFF
length: 13; size: once; V: TRBV29-1; CDR3: CSVEEGASQPQHF
length: 15; size: -; V: TRBV10-3; CDR3: CAISESLGTGNTIYF
length: 13; size: -; V: TRBV5-4; CDR3: CATRTGGSDGYTF
length: 16; size: -; V: TRBV7-2; CDR3: CASSRPGTAGTDTQYF
length: 12; size: -; V: TRBV29-1; CDR3: CSGRGARDEQYF
length: 16; size: -; V: TRBV20-1; CDR3: CSARSAGGTLQETQYF
length: 12; size: -; V: TRBV29-1; CDR3: CSVEGSFGELFF
length: 14; size: -; V: TRBV3-1; CDR3: CASSQGGIGDEQYF
length: 13; size: -; V: TRBV10-3; CDR3: CAIGMDSSYEQYF
length: 16; size: -; V: TRBV20-1; CDR3: CSASQEGDTGSSEQYF
length: 13; size: once; V: TRBV19; CDR3: CASSMGLAGEQYF
length: 14; size: -; V: TRBV6-5; CDR3: CASSTGTTYNEQFF
length: 13; size: few; V: TRBV6-1; CDR3: CASSAMSSYEQYF
length: 20; size: -; V: TRBV3-1; CDR3: CASSQDLGGDRGRLQEKLFF
length: 17; size: -; V: TRBV6-2/TRBV6-3; CDR3: CASSYSIVGWESETQYF
length: 12; size: -; V: TRBV15; CDR3: CATEGGFYEQYF
length: 14; size: -; V: TRBV4-1; CDR3: CASSQVSGIGEQYF
length: 11; size: few; V: TRBV29-1; CDR3: CSVRANTEAFF
length: 14; size: -; V: TRBV12-3/TRBV12-4; CDR3: CASSPTTGGTEAFF
length: 14; size: -; V: TRBV4-1; CDR3: CASSQDRSGYGYTF
length: 15; size: -; V: TRBV15; CDR3: CATSTQEGGTDTQYF
length: 13; size: once; V: TRBV7-2; CDR3: CASSPMGGGPQHF
length: 14; size: -; V: TRBV11-3; CDR3: CASSKRDRNTEAFF
length: 12; size: -; V: TRBV7-2; CDR3: CASSLVLGELFF
length: 17; size: -; V: TRBV21-1; CDR3: CASSMGRQGASTDTQYF
length: 15; size: -; V: TRBV25-1; CDR3: CASSGAGASYNEQFF
length: 12; size: -; V: TRBV12-5; CDR3: CASGLSFGELFF
length: 17; size: -; V: TRBV20-1; CDR3: CSARGNLQVIAGNTIYF
length: 15; size: -; V: TRBV4-2; CDR3: CASSPTGLVSHEQYF
length: 14; size: once; V: TRBV28; CDR3: CASKTSGSSYEQYF
length: 15; size: -; V: TRBV20-1; CDR3: CSARVGLAGGEEQFF
length: 15; size: -; V: TRBV9; CDR3: CASSPKGGPHYEQYF
length: 14; size: once; V: TRBV7-9; CDR3: CASSPGLRNQPQHF
length: 14; size: -; V: TRBV6-5; CDR3: CATGTGSSYNEQFF
length: 13; size: -; V: TRBV20-1; CDR3: CSASTGMDEKLFF
length: 13; size: once; V: TRBV9; CDR3: CASSVEGEETQYF
length: 14; size: -; V: TRBV9; CDR3: CASSVGGGTEEQYF
length: 17; size: -; V: TRBV15; CDR3: CATSRTGTSGISYEQYF
length: 14; size: -; V: TRBV7-9; CDR3: CASSFGGGTAEAFF
length: 16; size: -; V: TRBV6-4; CDR3: CASSDSTTGGTDTQYF
length: 15; size: -; V: TRBV20-1; CDR3: CSARVGEIAGNTIYF
length: 14; size: -; V: TRBV23-1; CDR3: CASSQSRAGYEQYF
length: 14; size: -; V: TRBV6-6; CDR3: CASSYSRLGGEAFF
length: 15; size: -; V: TRBV20-1; CDR3: CSARTSGGTNNEQFF
length: 15; size: -; V: TRBV25-1; CDR3: CASIKGQGAVDEQFF
length: 15; size: -; V: TRBV2; CDR3: CASSEFLGQAYGYTF
length: 15; size: -; V: TRBV19; CDR3: CASSWGQGSNQPQHF
length: 15; size: -; V: TRBV6-1; CDR3: CASSESTSGQETQYF
length: 15; size: -; V: TRBV9; CDR3: CASSVGLAGGYEQYF
length: 12; size: -; V: TRBV2; CDR3: CASMDYSYEQYF